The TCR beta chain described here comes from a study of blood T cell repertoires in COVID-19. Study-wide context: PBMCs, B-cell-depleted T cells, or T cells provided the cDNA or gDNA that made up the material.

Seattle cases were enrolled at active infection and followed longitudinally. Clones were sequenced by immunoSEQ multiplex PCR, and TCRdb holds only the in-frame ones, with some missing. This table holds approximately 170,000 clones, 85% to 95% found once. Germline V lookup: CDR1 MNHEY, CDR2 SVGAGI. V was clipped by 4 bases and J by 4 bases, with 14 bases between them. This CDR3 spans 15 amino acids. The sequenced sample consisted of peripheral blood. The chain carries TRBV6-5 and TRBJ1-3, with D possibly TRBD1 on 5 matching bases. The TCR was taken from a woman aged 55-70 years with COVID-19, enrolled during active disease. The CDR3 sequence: CASSSHGGSGNTIYF. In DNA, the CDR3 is TGTGCCAGCAGTTCCCACGGGGGTTCAGGAAACACCATATATTTT.